This T cell receptor (beta chain) emerged from a study of blood T cells in healthy people across ages. Findings and limits, study-wide: Older age coincided with a roughly linear decline in TCR beta diversity per million T cells.

A J-beta primer mix and a sample-barcoded 5' primer were used in a second PCR of about 6 to 12 cycles. TCRdb used MiXCR to reprocess the 5' RACE reads, holding one entry per CDR3 protein. Of around 1,500,000 distinct CDR3 sequences in the sample, approximately 38% were seen once. About this clonotype: Its cognate antigen is unknown.

Germline V gene data show CDR1 as SGHRS and CDR2 as YFSETQ. The CDR3 contains 14 residues. V was cut by 5 bases and J by 2 bases, with 14 bases left in between. The chain combines TRBV5-1 with TRBJ2-7; D might be TRBD2 (6 bases). The material sequenced was blood. This sequence originates from a woman between 18 and 29 years old in good health. CDR3 loop: CASRERDFTYEQYF. For the CDR3, the DNA is TGCGCCAGCAGGGAGAGGGACTTCACCTACGAGCAGTACTTC. Full variable domain (remainder filled in from reference TRBV5-1 and TRBJ2-7): KAGVTQTPRYLIKTRGQQVTLSCSPISGHRSVSWYQQTPGQGLQFLFEYFSETQRNKGNFPGRFSGRQFSNSRSEMNVSTLELGDSALYLCASRERDFTYEQYFGPGTRLTVT.